Described below is a single TCR beta chain sequence and its context. The antigen is unknown. These data belong to a study of cytomegalovirus exposure and HLA in healthy donors. Study-level points and caveats: An analysis that was carried out later associated 15,000 to 20,000 TCR beta sequences with HLA alleles at 0.05 false discovery rate. The study listed roughly 160 cytomegalovirus-associated TCR beta chains.

The PCR made use of 60 Vbeta and 13 Jbeta primers. Some clones are missing from TCRdb's copy, which holds only in-frame ones; the method was immunoSEQ multiplex PCR. The sample includes roughly 120,000 clones, approximately 80% of them seen just once. The CDR3 is made up of 13 amino acids. CDR1 is SGHTA, CDR2 FQGNSA, per germline. J lost 3 bases, V lost 10 bases, and 6 bases had no gene match. The clonotype originates from a woman younger than 45 in good health and CMV-seronegative. V and J are TRBV7-2 and TRBJ2-1; 7 bases fit TRBD1. The sequencing input was PBMCs. CDR3 sequence (DNA): TGTGCCACCAGACAGGGTAACTACAATGAGCAGTTCTTC. Amino acids: CATRQGNYNEQFF.